This T cell receptor beta chain was sequenced in a study of CD8+CD57+ T cells in acquired aplastic anemia. Study context: Sorted CD4+ and CD8+ cells yielded around 3 ug of DNA on average. Study-wide results and limits: Controls did not differ significantly from patients in CD8+ Simpson's diversity. Roughly 31 CD8+ CDR3 sequences occurred in both the patients and the controls.

TCR beta VDJ combinations and CDR3 sequences were profiled from genomic DNA. TCRdb recomputed calls from the reads with MiXCR, one row per CDR3 protein. The data hold 250,000 to 350,000 distinct CDR3 sequences, with around 60% observed a single time. As for this clonotype: Antigen: not known.

This CDR3 contains 16 residues. Germline CDR1 reads WSHSY; CDR2 reads SAAADI. Unmatched junction bases numbered 12, after V lost 4 bases and J lost 9 bases. The V gene is TRBV10-2, the J gene TRBJ1-6; the match to TRBD1 covers 7 bases. This receptor was obtained from a human donor with severe aplastic anemia or a healthy control (not recorded which). Specimen: sorted CD4+, CD8+, or CD8+CD57+ T cells (not recorded which) from PBMCs. CDR3 region: CASSAQGSGTFSPLHF. CDR3 DNA: TGCGCCAGCAGTGCACAGGGGAGCGGTACGTTTTCACCCCTCCACTTT.